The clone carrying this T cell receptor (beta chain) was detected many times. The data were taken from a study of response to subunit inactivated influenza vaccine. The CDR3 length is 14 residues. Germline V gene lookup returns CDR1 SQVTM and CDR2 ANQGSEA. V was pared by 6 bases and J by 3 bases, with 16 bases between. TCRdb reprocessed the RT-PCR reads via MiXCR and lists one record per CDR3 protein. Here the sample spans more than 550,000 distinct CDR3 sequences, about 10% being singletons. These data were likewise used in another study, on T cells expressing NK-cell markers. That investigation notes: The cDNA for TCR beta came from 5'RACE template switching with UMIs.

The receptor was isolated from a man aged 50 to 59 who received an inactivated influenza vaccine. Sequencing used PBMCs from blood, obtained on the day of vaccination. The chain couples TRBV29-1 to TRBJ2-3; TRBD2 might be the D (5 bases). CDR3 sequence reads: CSVDKRGRTDTQYF. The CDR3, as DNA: TGCAGCGTCGACAAACGAGGGCGAACAGATACGCAGTATTTT.